Shown below are 18 T cell receptor beta chains from a single sample sequenced in a study of CDR3 diversity in severe acne. TCRdb re-analysed the PCR reads in MiXCR, keeping a single row per CDR3 protein. The data contain tens of thousands of distinct CDR3 sequences, around 49% of them singletons. Sequenced input: blood. The receptors here all came from a male donor in good health, without acne.

V usage is TRBV18 and J usage is TRBJ1-1; a possible D gene is TRBD1 (6 bases). CDR3 length equals 15 residues. Germline V gene lookup returns CDR1 KGHSH and CDR2 LQKENI. V dropped 0 bases and J dropped 1 base, with 9 bases sitting between them. CDR3 in DNA: TGTGCCAGCTCACCACCGCCGGGGGCGAACACTGAAGCTTTCTTT. Translated, it gives CASSPPPGANTEAFF.

V gene TRBV6-1 combines with J gene TRBJ2-7, with a weak D call TRBD2 (6 bases). There are 16 residues in the CDR3. Germline V CDR1 and CDR2: MNHNS, SASEGT. V lost 1 base and J 2 bases, leaving 15 bases between the germline ends. In nucleotides, the CDR3 is TGTGCCAGCAGTGAAGGGGAGGTAAGGGGAACCTACGAGCAGTACTTC. Amino acids: CASSEGEVRGTYEQYF.

This clonotype was recorded at least ten times. The J gene is TRBJ1-3, the V gene TRBV25-1; possibly TRBD1 for D (6 bases). The CDR3 has 14 amino acids. V was pared by 7 bases and J by 1 base, with 11 bases between. CDR1 is MGHDK and CDR2 is SYGVNS in the germline V gene. The CDR3 sequence: CASTEGTSGNTIYF. The CDR3 nucleotides read TGTGCCAGCACCGAGGGGACATCTGGAAACACCATATATTTT.

This clonotype was counted at least ten times. The V call is TRBV7-6, the J call TRBJ1-5; D ambiguous. Germline CDR1 reads SGHVS; CDR2 reads FNYEAQ. The germline V and J ends were trimmed by 1 base and 0 bases, with 10 bases remaining between them. The CDR3 has 16 amino acids. CDR3 residues: CASSLGTPDSNQPQHF. DNA of the CDR3: TGTGCCAGCAGCTTAGGGACGCCCGATAGCAATCAGCCCCAGCATTTT.

The chain couples TRBV7-2 to TRBJ1-4; D might be TRBD1 (5 bases). Germline loops: CDR1 SGHTA, CDR2 FQGNSA. The germline V and J ends were trimmed by 5 bases and 0 bases, with 13 bases remaining between them. The CDR3 has 16 residues. CDR3 nucleotides: TGTGCCAGCAGCGCCGACTTGGGGGCAACTAATGAAAAACTGTTTTTT. It is translated as CASSADLGATNEKLFF.

This clonotype was observed a single time. The chain links TRBV4-3 to TRBJ2-2, with 8 bases matching TRBD1. The CDR3 has 15 amino acids. Germline values: CDR1 LGHNA, CDR2 YSLEER. Losses at the gene ends were 7 bases for V and 4 bases for J; bases not matched to a gene: 8. As DNA, the CDR3 is TGCGCCAGCAAACAGGGGGGCCTGAGCACCGGGGAGCTGTTTTTT. This gives the protein CASKQGGLSTGELFF.

The CDR3 bases are TGTGCCAGCAGCTCCCGGACCTTAGCGGGGTTCACTGAAGCTTTCTTT. Translated, it gives CASSSRTLAGFTEAFF. The genes are TRBV11-3 and TRBJ1-1; no definite D call. This CDR3 has 16 residues. The ends were cut back, 4 bases at V and 4 bases at J, with 19 bases in the middle. Germline-derived CDR1 and CDR2 are SGHNT and YENEEA.

This clonotype was seen more than once but under ten times. This sequence joins TRBV29-1 and TRBJ1-1; weak D call: TRBD1 (6 bases). Germline lookup yields CDR1 SQVTM and CDR2 ANQGSEA. Trimming removed 5 bases at V and 3 bases at J, with 13 bases between. The CDR3 loop spans 13 amino acids. CDR3 sequence: CSVRRDTYTEAFF. In DNA form, the CDR3 reads TGCAGCGTTCGTCGGGACACCTACACTGAAGCTTTCTTT. Together with reference TRBV29-1 and TRBJ1-1, the CDR3 gives the full variable domain: SAVISQKPSRDICQRGTSLTIQCQVDSQVTMMFWYRQQPGQSLTLIATANQGSEATYESGFVIDKFPISRPNLTFSTLTVSNMSPEDSSIYLCSVRRDTYTEAFFGQGTRLTVV.

The table lists this clonotype with a few counts. The V and J genes are TRBV7-9 and TRBJ1-1, with unresolved D. Trimming cost V 0 bases and J 8 bases, with 4 bases left between them. Germline-derived CDR1 and CDR2 are SEHNR and FQNEAQ (reference sequence). The length of the CDR3 is 11 residues. The CDR3 spells CASSLANEAFF. The CDR3 DNA reads TGTGCCAGCAGCTTAGCTAACGAAGCTTTCTTT.

This clonotype was detected a few times. At one end the junction does not follow the germline gene, possibly because of a read error. CDR3: CSARVGGGGGLFF. CDR3 sequence (DNA): TGCAGTGCTAGAGTGGGGGGGGGCGGGGGGCTGTTTTTT. The genes are TRBV20-1 and TRBJ2-2; weak D call: TRBD2 (7 bases). Germline V gene lookup returns CDR1 DFQATT and CDR2 SNEGSKA (reference sequence). CDR3 size: 13 residues.

This sequence joins TRBV5-1 and TRBJ1-4; D unclear. Trimming left V 4 bases short and J 0 bases short, with 13 bases between. Germline V gene sequence: CDR1 SGHRS, CDR2 YFSETQ. The CDR3 is 16 amino acids. Here the CDR3 DNA reads TGCGCCAGCAGCCCCTTGTACCCGGCAACTAATGAAAAACTGTTTTTT. It is translated as CASSPLYPATNEKLFF.

This clonotype has at least ten counts. This chain connects TRBV6-5 to TRBJ2-5; a weak D match, TRBD2 (6 bases). CDR1 is MNHEY, CDR2 SVGAGI, per germline. The ends were cut back, 6 bases at V and 5 bases at J, with 22 bases in the middle. The CDR3 consists of 16 residues. CDR3 bases: TGTGCCAGCAGCGACCCCGGGAGCGGAGGCCCGGAGACCCAGTACTTC. Protein sequence: CASSDPGSGGPETQYF.

V and J are TRBV19 and TRBJ1-5; TRBD1 agrees at 9 bases. Trimming at V came to 3 bases and at J to 3 bases, leaving 3 bases not matched to a gene. The CDR3 has 15 residues. Germline V gene sequence: CDR1 LNHDA, CDR2 SQIVND (reference sequence). The CDR3 reads CASSMTGGPNQPQHF. The CDR3 nucleotides read TGTGCCAGTAGTATGACAGGGGGTCCCAATCAGCCCCAGCATTTT.

This clonotype was seen many times. This chain connects TRBV24-1 to TRBJ2-7, with 12 nucleotides matching TRBD2. Trimming took 4 bases from V and 4 from J; bases not matched to a gene: 4. Germline CDR1 reads KGHDR; CDR2 reads SFDVKD. This CDR3 has 15 amino acids. The CDR3 DNA sequence: TGTGCCACCAGTGACTCAACTAGCGGGGGGTACGAGCAGTACTTC. It specifies CATSDSTSGGYEQYF.

The V gene is TRBV6-4, the J gene TRBJ2-7, with TRBD1 matching over 9 bases. The germline CDR1 and CDR2 sequences are MRHNA and SNTAGT. The V and J ends lost 6 bases and 5 bases, in that order; junction bases with no gene match: 14. CDR3 length: 16 amino acids. The CDR3 here is CASRPGQGQDRDEQYF. Here the CDR3 DNA reads TGTGCCAGCAGACCGGGACAGGGTCAGGATCGGGACGAGCAGTACTTC.

On this clonotype: An end of the junction differs from the germline gene, which may be a read error. This chain connects TRBV10-2 to TRBJ2-6; perhaps TRBD1 as D (5 bases). Germline V gene data show CDR1 as WSHSY and CDR2 as SAAADI. The CDR3 is 13 residues long. The CDR3 region is CATRFIGANTEAF. CDR3 DNA: TGCGCCACCAGATTCATAGGGGCGAACACTGAAGCTTTC.

The chain is built from TRBV10-3 and TRBJ1-1; D uncertain. The V end lost 10 bases, the J end lost 7 bases, and 22 bases lay between the germline ends. Germline V gene sequence: CDR1 ENHRY, CDR2 SYGVKD. CDR3 length: 14 residues. CDR3 region: CASDSNGPHGEAFF. The DNA for the CDR3 is TGTGCCAGCGATTCTAATGGACCTCACGGTGAAGCTTTCTTT.

The rearrangement uses TRBV29-1 and TRBJ1-2; 8 nucleotides align to TRBD1. There are 13 residues in the CDR3. The V segment lost 3 bases and the J segment 8 bases; nucleotides outside the gene matches: 8. Germline V CDR1 and CDR2: SQVTM, ANQGSEA. The CDR3 sequence is CSVEGDRRGGYTF. The CDR3 DNA sequence: TGCAGCGTTGAGGGGGACAGGAGAGGAGGCTACACCTTC.